This T cell receptor beta chain was identified during a study of blood T cell repertoires in COVID-19. As for the study in general: PBMCs, B-cell-depleted T cells, or T cells provided the cDNA or gDNA that made up the material.

Original processing notes: Nucleated cell counts were estimated from reference gene primer amplification. This table comes from immunoSEQ multiplex PCR, and its TCRdb copy is limited to in-frame clones, with some not included. V, J and clone size derive from that table, while D and trimming were established from the DNA sequence. This sample carries approximately 270,000 clones, roughly nine tenths of them seen once, and the ten largest clones take more than 1%. V lost 2 bases to trimming and J lost 6 bases, with 11 bases between them. Per the germline V gene, CDR1 is MNHEY and CDR2 is SVGAGI. The CDR3 extends over 14 amino acids. The age range of participants was about 18 to 89 years, with residence in fewer than 25 US areas. Participants reported their clinical history, and cohort assignment relied on those reports.

Specimen: PBMCs or T cells enriched from blood (not recorded which). The source of this sequence is a human donor in a cohort exposed to, infected with or recovered from COVID-19 (not recorded which). The donor label of this sample is uncertain. The V call is TRBV6-5, the J call TRBJ2-1; D is unresolved. The CDR3 here is CASSYTSPPNEQFF. CDR3 DNA: TGTGCCAGCAGTTACACATCCCCACCCAATGAGCAGTTCTTC.